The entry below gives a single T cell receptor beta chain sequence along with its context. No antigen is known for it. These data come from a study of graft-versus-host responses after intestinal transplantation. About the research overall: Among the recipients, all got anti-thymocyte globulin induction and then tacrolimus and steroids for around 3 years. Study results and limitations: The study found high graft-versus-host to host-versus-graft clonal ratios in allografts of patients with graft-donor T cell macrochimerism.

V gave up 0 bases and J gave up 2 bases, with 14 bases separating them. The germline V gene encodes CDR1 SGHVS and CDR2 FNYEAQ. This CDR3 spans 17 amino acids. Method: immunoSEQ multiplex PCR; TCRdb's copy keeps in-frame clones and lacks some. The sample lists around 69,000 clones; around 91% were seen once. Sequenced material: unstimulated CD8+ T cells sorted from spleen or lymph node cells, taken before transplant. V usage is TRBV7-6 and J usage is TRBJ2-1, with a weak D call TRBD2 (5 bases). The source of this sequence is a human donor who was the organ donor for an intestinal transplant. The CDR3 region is CASSLARLAEAYNEQFF. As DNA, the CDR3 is TGTGCCAGCAGCTTAGCGAGGCTAGCAGAAGCCTACAATGAGCAGTTCTTC.